Shown below are 8 T cell receptor beta chains from a single sample sequenced in a study of blood T cell repertoires in COVID-19. Measured with immunoSEQ multiplex PCR; TCRdb has only the in-frame clones, and not every one. The sample has about 170,000 clones; around 86% are singletons. Material: peripheral blood. The receptor set was obtained from a man in his 70s with acute or convalescent COVID-19.

The rearrangement links TRBV29-1 to TRBJ2-5; no clear D. There are 12 residues in the CDR3. V lost 6 bases and J 2 bases, leaving 10 bases between the germline ends. Germline V gene data show CDR1 as SQVTM and CDR2 as ANQGSEA. Here the CDR3 DNA reads TGCAGCGTCGGTGGTTTGCAAGAGACCCAGTACTTC. Protein product: CSVGGLQETQYF. Supplemented by reference TRBV29-1 and TRBJ2-5, the full variable domain reads SAVISQKPSRDICQRGTSLTIQCQVDSQVTMMFWYRQQPGQSLTLIATANQGSEATYESGFVIDKFPISRPNLTFSTLTVSNMSPEDSSIYLCSVGGLQETQYFGPGTRLLVL.

The DNA for the CDR3 is TGCAGCGTTGCTGACAGGGAGAAGGAGGAGACCCAGTACTTC. It specifies CSVADREKEETQYF. The chain combines TRBV29-1 with TRBJ2-5; 7 bases fit TRBD1. The V and J ends lost 4 bases and 5 bases, in that order; junction bases with no gene match: 10. Per germline, CDR1 SQVTM and CDR2 ANQGSEA. The CDR3 length is 14 residues.

This chain uses TRBV11-3 with TRBJ2-2; D gene ambiguous. Germline CDR1 SGHNT, CDR2 YENEEA. Trimming shortened V by 1 base and J by 2 bases, and 5 bases separated the two germline ends. The CDR3 length is 14 residues. The CDR3 here is CASSLGSNTGELFF. CDR3 bases: TGTGCCAGCAGCTTAGGTTCTAACACCGGGGAGCTGTTTTTT.

This clone was counted once. The chain links TRBV30 to TRBJ1-5; the match to TRBD1 covers 11 bases. Germline CDR1 reads GTSNPN; CDR2 reads SVGIG (reference sequence). This CDR3 contains 13 residues. V shed 7 bases, J shed 6 bases, and the junction held 5 bases outside the gene matches. The CDR3 DNA reads TGTGCCTCGGGGACAGGGGGTGGTCAGCCCCAGCATTTT. The encoded protein is CASGTGGGQPQHF.

The chain links TRBV2 to TRBJ2-5; the match to TRBD2 covers 14 bases. J gave up 5 bases and V 4 bases, and 12 bases lay outside the gene matches. Germline V gene data show CDR1 as SNHLY and CDR2 as FYNNEI. The CDR3 is made up of 18 amino acids. The CDR3 is CASSGEGLAGDWEETQYF. DNA of the CDR3: TGTGCCAGCAGTGGCGAGGGACTAGCGGGAGATTGGGAGGAGACCCAGTACTTC.

This chain joins TRBV11-3 and TRBJ2-2; 7 nucleotides agree with TRBD1. Germline V gene data show CDR1 as SGHNT and CDR2 as YENEEA. The CDR3 totals 15 residues. The ends lost 5 bases at V and 7 bases at J; junction bases unmatched: 10. The CDR3 DNA is TGTGCCAGCAGCCTCGGACAGGCAGGCAACGGGGAGCTGTTTTTT. Amino acid sequence: CASSLGQAGNGELFF.

The gene calls are TRBV6-5 and TRBJ1-2; no firm D call. Deletions cut 6 bases from V and 8 bases from J, with 16 bases between. Germline loops: CDR1 MNHEY, CDR2 SVGAGI. CDR3 length: 13 residues. CDR3 DNA sequence: TGTGCCAGCAGGGACCCGACGGGCGGGGGCTACACCTTC. This encodes CASRDPTGGGYTF.

This chain connects TRBV28 to TRBJ1-5, with D unclear. This CDR3 contains 12 residues. V lost 6 bases and J lost 4, with 7 bases in between. Germline-derived CDR1 and CDR2 are MDHEN and SYDVKM. The CDR3 DNA sequence: TGTGCCAGCAGCCCCCCAAATCAGCCCCAGCATTTT. It yields the protein CASSPPNQPQHF.